This TCR beta chain comes out of a study of blood T cell repertoires in COVID-19. Study summary: The United States, Italy and Spain were the sources of the acute and convalescent COVID-19 samples. The analysed material was cDNA or gDNA that came from T cells, B-cell-depleted T cells, or PBMCs.

The V segment lost 6 bases and the J segment 5 bases; nucleotides outside the gene matches: 6. Germline loops: CDR1 MNHNY, CDR2 SVGAGI (reference sequence). This CDR3 spans 14 amino acids. In the source study's methods: Scientists estimated how many nucleated cells there were by amplifying reference gene primers. Sequencing used immunoSEQ multiplex PCR; TCRdb keeps in-frame clones, though not all of them. V and J calls and clone size are those listed in that table; D and trimming were worked out from the DNA. The sample records 200,000 to 250,000 clones, around 83% being singletons. The receptor comes from a man in his forties with acute or convalescent COVID-19. What was sequenced was peripheral blood. The V and J genes are TRBV6-6 and TRBJ2-7, with 11 bases lining up with TRBD2. CDR3: CASSSRGLADEQYF. CDR3 nucleotide sequence: TGTGCCAGCAGCTCCAGGGGACTAGCGGACGAGCAGTACTTC.